This TCR beta chain was profiled in a study of human T cells and chemical hapten exposure. As for the study in general: Small differences in pooled library volume mainly drove the variation in TCR yields per sample.

The total RNA was obtained from whole blood that was not fractionated. Individual cDNA molecules received unique molecular identifiers in the library. In the study's own analysis: There were a median of around 100,000 TCRs per sample, with a range from roughly 20,000 to 750,000. Each CDR3 protein gets one entry after TCRdb re-called the reads with MiXCR. TCRdb's processing, not the study's, gives the V and J calls here. The sample includes about 120,000 distinct CDR3 sequences, 8% to 9.5% of them seen just once. This clonotype was seen a few times. This TCR was recovered from a human donor in good health. Some clones in this sample may be carry-over from other donors' samples. The material sequenced was whole blood.

The CDR3 region is CASSQGRSPLHF. The CDR3 DNA reads as TGCGCCAGCAGCCAAGGACGGTCACCCCTCCACTTT. The rearrangement links TRBV4-3 to TRBJ1-6; D uncertain. V lost 1 base to trimming and J lost 10 bases, with 5 bases between them. Per the germline V gene, CDR1 is LGHNA and CDR2 is YSLEER. The CDR3 length is 12 residues.